Sequencing of this T cell receptor beta chain was carried out in a study of early T cells in non-severe SARS-CoV-2 infection. TCRdb passed the 5' RACE reads through MiXCR, listing each CDR3 protein once. The profile covers more than 65,000 distinct CDR3 sequences, with about 12% appearing a single time and 1.3% taken by the ten largest. CDR1 KGHDR and CDR2 SFDVKD come from the germline V gene. There are 18 residues in the CDR3. After removal of 10 bases from V and 7 bases from J, the junction contained 21 bases not matched to a gene. The sample holds many counts of this clonotype. Sequenced input: whole blood. The chain has TRBV24-1 and TRBJ2-2, with TRBD1 identical over 9 bases. This receptor was obtained from an adult who was a healthcare worker with PCR-confirmed SARS-CoV-2 infection or an uninfected control (not recorded which). CDR3 sequence: CATSLGPGQGVIGGELFF. In DNA form, the CDR3 reads TGTGCCACGAGTTTGGGGCCGGGACAGGGCGTAATTGGCGGGGAGCTGTTTTTT.